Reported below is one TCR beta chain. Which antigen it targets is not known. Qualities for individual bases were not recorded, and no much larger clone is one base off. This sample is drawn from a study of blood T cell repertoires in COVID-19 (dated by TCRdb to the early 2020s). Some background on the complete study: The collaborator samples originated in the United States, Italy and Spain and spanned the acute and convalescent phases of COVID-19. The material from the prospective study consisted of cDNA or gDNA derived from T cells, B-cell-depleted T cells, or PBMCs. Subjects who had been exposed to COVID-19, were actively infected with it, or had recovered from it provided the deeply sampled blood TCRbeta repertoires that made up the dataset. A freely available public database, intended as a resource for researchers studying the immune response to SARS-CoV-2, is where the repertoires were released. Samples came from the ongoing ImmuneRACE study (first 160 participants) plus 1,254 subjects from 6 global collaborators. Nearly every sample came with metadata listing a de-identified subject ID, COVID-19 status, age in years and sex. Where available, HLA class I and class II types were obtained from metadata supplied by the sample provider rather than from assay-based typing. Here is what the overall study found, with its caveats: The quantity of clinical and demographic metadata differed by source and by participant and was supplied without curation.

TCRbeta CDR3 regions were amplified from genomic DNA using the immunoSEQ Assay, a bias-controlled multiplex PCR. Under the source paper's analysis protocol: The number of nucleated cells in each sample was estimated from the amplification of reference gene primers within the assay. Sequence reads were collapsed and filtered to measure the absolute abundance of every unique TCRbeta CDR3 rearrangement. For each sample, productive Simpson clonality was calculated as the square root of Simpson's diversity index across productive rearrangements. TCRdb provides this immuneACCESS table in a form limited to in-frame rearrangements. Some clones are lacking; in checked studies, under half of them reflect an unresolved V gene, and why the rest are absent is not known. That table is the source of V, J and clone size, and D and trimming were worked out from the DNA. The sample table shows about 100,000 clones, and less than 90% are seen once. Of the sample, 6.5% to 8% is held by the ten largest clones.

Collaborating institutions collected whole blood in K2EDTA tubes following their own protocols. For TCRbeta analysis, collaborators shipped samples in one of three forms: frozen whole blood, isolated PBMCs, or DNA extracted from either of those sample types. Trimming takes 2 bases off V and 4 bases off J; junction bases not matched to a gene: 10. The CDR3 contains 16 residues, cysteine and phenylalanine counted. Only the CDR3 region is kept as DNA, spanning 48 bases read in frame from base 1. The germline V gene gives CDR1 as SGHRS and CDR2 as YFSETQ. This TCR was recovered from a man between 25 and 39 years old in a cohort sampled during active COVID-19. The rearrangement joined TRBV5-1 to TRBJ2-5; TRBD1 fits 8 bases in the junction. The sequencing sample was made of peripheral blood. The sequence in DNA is TGCGCCAGCAGCTTTATCGGGACAGGAATCACAGAGACCCAGTACTTC. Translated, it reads CASSFIGTGITETQYF.